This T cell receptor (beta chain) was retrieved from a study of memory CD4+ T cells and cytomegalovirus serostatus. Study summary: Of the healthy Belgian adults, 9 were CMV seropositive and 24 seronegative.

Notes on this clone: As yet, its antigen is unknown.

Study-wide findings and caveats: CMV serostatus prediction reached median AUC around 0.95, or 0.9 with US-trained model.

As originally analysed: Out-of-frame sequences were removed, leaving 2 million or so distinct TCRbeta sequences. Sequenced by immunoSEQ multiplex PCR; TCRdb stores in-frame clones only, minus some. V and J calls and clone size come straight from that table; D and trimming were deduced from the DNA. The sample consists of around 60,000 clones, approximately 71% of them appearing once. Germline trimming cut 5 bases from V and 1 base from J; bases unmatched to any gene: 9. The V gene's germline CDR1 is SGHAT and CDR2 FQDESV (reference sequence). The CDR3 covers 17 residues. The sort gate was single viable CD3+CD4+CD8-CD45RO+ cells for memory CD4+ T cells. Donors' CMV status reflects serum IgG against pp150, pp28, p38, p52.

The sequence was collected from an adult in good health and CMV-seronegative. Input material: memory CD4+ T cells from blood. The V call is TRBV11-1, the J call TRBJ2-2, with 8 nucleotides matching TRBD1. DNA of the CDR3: TGTGCCAGCAGCCTAGGCCCCGGGACAGGGAACACCGGGGAGCTGTTTTTT. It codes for CASSLGPGTGNTGELFF.